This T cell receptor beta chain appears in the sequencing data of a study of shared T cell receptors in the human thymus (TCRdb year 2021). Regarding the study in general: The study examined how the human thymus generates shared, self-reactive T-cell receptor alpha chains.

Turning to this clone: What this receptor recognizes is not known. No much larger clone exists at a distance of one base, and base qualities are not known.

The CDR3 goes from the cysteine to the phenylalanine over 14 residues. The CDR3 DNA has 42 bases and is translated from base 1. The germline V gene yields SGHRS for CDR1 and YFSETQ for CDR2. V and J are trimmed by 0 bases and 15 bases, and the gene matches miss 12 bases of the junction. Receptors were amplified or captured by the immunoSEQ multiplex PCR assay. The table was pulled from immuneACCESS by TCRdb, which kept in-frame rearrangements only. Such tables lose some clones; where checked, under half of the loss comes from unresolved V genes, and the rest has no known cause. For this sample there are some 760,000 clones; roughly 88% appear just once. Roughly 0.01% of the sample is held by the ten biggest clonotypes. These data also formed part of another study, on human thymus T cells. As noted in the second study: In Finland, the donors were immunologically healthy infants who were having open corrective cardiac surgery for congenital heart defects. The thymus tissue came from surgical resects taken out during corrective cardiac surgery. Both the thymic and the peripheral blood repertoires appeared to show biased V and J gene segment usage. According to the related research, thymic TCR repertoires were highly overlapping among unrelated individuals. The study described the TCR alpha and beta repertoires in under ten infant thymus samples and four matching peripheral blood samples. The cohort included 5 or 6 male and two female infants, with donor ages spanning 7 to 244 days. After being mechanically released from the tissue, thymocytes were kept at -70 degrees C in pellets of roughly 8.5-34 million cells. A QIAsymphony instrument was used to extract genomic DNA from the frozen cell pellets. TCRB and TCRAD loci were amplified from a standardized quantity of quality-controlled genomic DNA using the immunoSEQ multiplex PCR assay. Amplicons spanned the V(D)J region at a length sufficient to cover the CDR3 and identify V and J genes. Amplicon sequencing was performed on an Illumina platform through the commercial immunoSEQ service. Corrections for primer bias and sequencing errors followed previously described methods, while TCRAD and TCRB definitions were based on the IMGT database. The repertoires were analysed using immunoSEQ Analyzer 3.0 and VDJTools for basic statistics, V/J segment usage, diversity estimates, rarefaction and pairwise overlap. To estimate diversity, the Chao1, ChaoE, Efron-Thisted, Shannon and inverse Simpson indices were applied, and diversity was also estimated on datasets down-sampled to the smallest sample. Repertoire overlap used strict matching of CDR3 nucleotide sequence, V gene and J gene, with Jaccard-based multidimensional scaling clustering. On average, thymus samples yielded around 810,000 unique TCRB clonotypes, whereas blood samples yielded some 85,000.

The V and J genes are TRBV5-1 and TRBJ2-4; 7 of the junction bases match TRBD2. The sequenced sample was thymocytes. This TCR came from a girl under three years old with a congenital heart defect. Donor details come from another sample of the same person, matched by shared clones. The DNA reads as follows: TGCGCCAGCAGCTTGGGGGGAGGGGACTTTTCTCCGTACTTC. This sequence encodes CASSLGGGDFSPYF.